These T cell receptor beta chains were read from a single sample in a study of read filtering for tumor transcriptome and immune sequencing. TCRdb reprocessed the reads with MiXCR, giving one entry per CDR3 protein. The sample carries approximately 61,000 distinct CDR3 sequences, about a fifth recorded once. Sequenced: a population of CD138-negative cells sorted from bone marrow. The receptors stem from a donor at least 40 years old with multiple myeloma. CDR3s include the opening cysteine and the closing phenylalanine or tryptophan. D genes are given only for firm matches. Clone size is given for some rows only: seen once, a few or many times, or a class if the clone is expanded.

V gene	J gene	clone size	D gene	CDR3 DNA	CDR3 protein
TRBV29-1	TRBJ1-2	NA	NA	TGCAGCGCCGAAGACTCTGGCTACACCTTC	CSAEDSGYTF
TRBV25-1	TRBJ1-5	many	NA	TGTGCCAGCAGTGAATCAGGATTCGGGCAGCCCCAGCATTTT	CASSESGFGQPQHF
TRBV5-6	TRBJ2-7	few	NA	TGTGCCAGCAGCTTCGGGGAAGCGAGCTCCTACGAGCAGTACTTC	CASSFGEASSYEQYF
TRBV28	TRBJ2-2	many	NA	TGTGCCAGCACGGCGCCCACCGGGGAGCTGTTTTTT	CASTAPTGELFF
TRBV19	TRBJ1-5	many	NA	TGTGCCAGTAGCCATGGGGGGTCGGAGCCCCAGCATTTT	CASSHGGSEPQHF
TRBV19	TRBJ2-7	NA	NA	TGTGCCAGTAGTACCCGCCGGGGTGGATACGAGCAGTATTTC	CASSTRRGGYEQYF
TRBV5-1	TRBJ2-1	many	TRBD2	TGCGCCAGCAGCCGAACAGCGGGGAGCTCCTACAATGAGCAGTTCTTC	CASSRTAGSSYNEQFF
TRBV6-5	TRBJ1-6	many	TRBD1	TGTGCCAGCAGTTCGACAGGGCTTCACCTCCACTTT	CASSSTGLHLHF
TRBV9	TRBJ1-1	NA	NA	TGTGCCAGCAGCGTAGCTCGAACCGGTGAAGCTTTCTTT	CASSVARTGEAFF
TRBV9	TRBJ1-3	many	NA	TGTGCCAGCAGCATTGGCCGGGACCGCCGAGGGTCTGGAAACACCATATATTTT	CASSIGRDRRGSGNTIYF
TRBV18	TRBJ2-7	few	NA	TGTGCCAGCTCTCCAACCCGGACAGACAACGAGCAGTACTTC	CASSPTRTDNEQYF
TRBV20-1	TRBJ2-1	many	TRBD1	TGCAGTGCTAGGTACAGGGGGCTCTACAATGAGCAGTTCTTC	CSARYRGLYNEQFF
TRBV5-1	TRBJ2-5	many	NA	TGCGCCAGCAGCTTGGACAGAAACCAAGAGACCCAGTACTTC	CASSLDRNQETQYF
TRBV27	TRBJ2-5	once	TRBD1	TGTGCCAGCTATCGACAGGGCCAGCGGATCCAGTACTTC	CASYRQGQRIQYF
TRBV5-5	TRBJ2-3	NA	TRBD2	TGTGCCAGCAGCTCCCTGGGTAGCGGGGGCACAGATACGCAGTATTTT	CASSSLGSGGTDTQYF
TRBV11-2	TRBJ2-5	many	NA	TGTGCCAGCAGCCCCCGGGCTCAAGAGACCCAGTACTTC	CASSPRAQETQYF